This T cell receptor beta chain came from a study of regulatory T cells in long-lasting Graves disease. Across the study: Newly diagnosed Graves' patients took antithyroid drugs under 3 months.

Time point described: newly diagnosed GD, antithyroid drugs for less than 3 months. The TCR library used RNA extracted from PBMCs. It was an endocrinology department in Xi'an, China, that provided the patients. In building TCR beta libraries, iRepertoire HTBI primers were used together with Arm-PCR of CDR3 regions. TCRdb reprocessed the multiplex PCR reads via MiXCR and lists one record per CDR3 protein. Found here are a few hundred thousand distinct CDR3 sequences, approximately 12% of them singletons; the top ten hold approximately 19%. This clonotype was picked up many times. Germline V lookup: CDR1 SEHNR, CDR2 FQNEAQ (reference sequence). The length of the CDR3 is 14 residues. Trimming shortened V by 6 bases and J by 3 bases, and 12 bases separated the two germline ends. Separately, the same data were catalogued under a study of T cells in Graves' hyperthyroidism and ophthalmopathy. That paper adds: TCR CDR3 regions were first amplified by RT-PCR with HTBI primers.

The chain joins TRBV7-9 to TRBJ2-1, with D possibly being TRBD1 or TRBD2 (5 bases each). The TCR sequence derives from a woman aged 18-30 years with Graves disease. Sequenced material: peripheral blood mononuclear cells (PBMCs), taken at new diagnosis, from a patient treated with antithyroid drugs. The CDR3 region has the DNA TGTGCCAGCAGATTTCGGGACGGCTACAATGAGCAGTTCTTC. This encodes CASRFRDGYNEQFF.